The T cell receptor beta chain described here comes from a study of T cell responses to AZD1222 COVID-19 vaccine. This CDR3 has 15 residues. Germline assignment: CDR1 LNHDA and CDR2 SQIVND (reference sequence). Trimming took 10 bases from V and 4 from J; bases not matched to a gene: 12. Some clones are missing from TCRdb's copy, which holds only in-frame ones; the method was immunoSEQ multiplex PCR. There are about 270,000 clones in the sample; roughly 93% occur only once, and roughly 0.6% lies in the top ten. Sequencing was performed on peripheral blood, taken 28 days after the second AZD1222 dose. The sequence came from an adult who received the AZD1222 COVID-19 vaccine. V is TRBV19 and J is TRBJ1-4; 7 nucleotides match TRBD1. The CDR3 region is CATAPRDSYNEKLFF. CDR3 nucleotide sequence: TGTGCCACTGCCCCCCGGGACAGCTATAATGAAAAACTGTTTTTT.